One and the same sample provided the 26 T cell receptor beta chains below, sequenced in a study of regulatory T cells in long-lasting Graves disease. Arm-PCR with iRepertoire HTBI primers amplified the CDR3 regions for these TCR beta libraries. From the multiplex PCR reads, TCRdb called clonotypes with MiXCR, one entry per CDR3 protein. The profile shows 200,000 to 250,000 distinct CDR3 sequences, around 20% of them singletons. The time point: newly diagnosed GD, antithyroid drugs for less than 3 months. Scientists built the TCR library using RNA that was extracted from PBMCs. A further study also used this sample, focusing on T cells in Graves' hyperthyroidism and ophthalmopathy.

This specimen was peripheral blood mononuclear cells (PBMCs), taken at new diagnosis, from a patient treated with antithyroid drugs. Receptors originate from a woman aged 25 to 39 with Graves disease.

This clonotype was detected a few times. V is TRBV18 and J is TRBJ2-2; no firm D call. The germline CDR1 and CDR2 sequences are KGHSH and LQKENI. The CDR3 runs 13 residues. The V gene lost 1 base and the J gene lost 6 bases, with 6 bases spanning the gap. Here the CDR3 reads CASSPHAAGELFF. The DNA of the CDR3 is TGTGCCAGCTCACCACACGCCGCCGGGGAGCTGTTTTTT.

This clonotype was detected a few times. The V call is TRBV19, the J call TRBJ2-3, with 9 positions matching TRBD1. Germline lookup yields CDR1 LNHDA and CDR2 SQIVND (reference sequence). The junction had 8 bases not matched to a gene; V was cut back by 6 bases and J by 4 bases. This CDR3 is 15 amino acids long. The CDR3 region has the DNA TGTGCCAGTAGGGAGACAGGGGGATATGCAGATACGCAGTATTTT. It yields the protein CASRETGGYADTQYF.

The sample holds many counts of this clonotype. V gene TRBV12-3 or TRBV12-4 combines with J gene TRBJ1-5, with TRBD1 as a possible D gene (6 bases). Trimming shortened V by 3 bases and J by 1 base, and 7 bases separated the two germline ends. The CDR3 contains 14 residues. The CDR3 sequence: CASSFTGSNQPQHF. In DNA, the CDR3 is TGTGCCAGCAGTTTTACAGGGAGCAATCAGCCCCAGCATTTT.

V usage is TRBV10-3 and J usage is TRBJ2-5; 7 bases fit TRBD2. The J segment lost 3 bases and the V segment lost 3 bases, leaving 1 base of the junction unmatched. CDR3 length equals 13 residues. Per germline, CDR1 ENHRY and CDR2 SYGVKD. The CDR3 sequence is CAISEAGKETQYF. The CDR3 bases are TGTGCCATCAGTGAAGCGGGAAAAGAGACCCAGTACTTC.

This clonotype was recorded at least ten times. The chain links TRBV19 to TRBJ1-3, with TRBD1 as a possible D gene (6 bases). CDR3 length: 16 residues. Germline V gene lookup returns CDR1 LNHDA and CDR2 SQIVND (reference sequence). The V and J ends lost 4 bases and 2 bases respectively, with 15 bases between them. CDR3 bases: TGTGCCAGTAGTACCTCTGGACACAGGGCTGGAAACACCATATATTTT. This codes for CASSTSGHRAGNTIYF.

This clonotype was observed at least ten times. The V call is TRBV19, the J call TRBJ2-2; TRBD1 is a possible D gene (5 bases). The CDR3 contains 14 residues. Deletions cut 3 bases from V and 6 bases from J, with 11 bases between. Germline lookup yields CDR1 LNHDA and CDR2 SQIVND (reference sequence). The CDR3 nucleotides read TGTGCCAGTAGTATTAGGGGATCGGCCGGGGAGCTGTTTTTT. Protein product: CASSIRGSAGELFF.

This clonotype was seen at least ten times. V and J are TRBV13 and TRBJ2-1, with TRBD1 as a possible D gene (6 bases). V lost 5 bases and J 4 bases, leaving 12 bases between the germline ends. CDR3 size: 14 residues. The germline V gene has CDR1 PRHDT and CDR2 FYEKMQ (reference sequence). DNA for the CDR3: TGTGCCAGCAGCCCCCCGGGACAATACAATGAGCAGTTCTTC. Its protein product is CASSPPGQYNEQFF.

The rearrangement uses TRBV2 and TRBJ2-3; D gene uncertain. Trimming cost V 7 bases and J 0 bases, with 17 bases left between them. The CDR3 totals 16 residues. Germline V gene sequence: CDR1 SNHLY, CDR2 FYNNEI. CDR3 in amino acids: CASIPWEATSTDTQYF. CDR3 nucleotide sequence: TGTGCCAGCATCCCATGGGAAGCTACTAGCACAGATACGCAGTATTTT.

This clonotype came up many times. This chain joins TRBV12-3 or TRBV12-4 and TRBJ2-7; no reliable D call. Trimming removed 4 bases at V and 3 bases at J, with 13 bases between. The CDR3 covers 14 residues. This chain's CDR3 is CASSSLGWHYEQYF. The CDR3, as DNA: TGTGCCAGCAGTTCGTTGGGGTGGCACTACGAGCAGTACTTC.

V is TRBV3-1 and J is TRBJ1-3; D might be TRBD1 (5 bases). The germline V and J ends were trimmed by 2 bases and 4 bases, with 15 bases remaining between them. The CDR3 loop spans 16 amino acids. Looked up from germline, CDR1 is LGHDT and CDR2 is YNNKEL (reference sequence). The CDR3: CASSQQGGFGGNTIYF. The CDR3 coding sequence is TGTGCCAGCAGCCAACAGGGAGGGTTTGGCGGAAACACCATATATTTT.

In this sample, this clonotype turned up many times. This rearrangement joins TRBV12-3 or TRBV12-4 to TRBJ1-2; no clear D. This CDR3 is 13 amino acids long. V was cut by 3 bases and J by 5 bases, with 10 bases left in between. As DNA, the CDR3 is TGTGCCAGCAGTTTGGCACAGATGTATGGCTACACCTTC. Its protein product is CASSLAQMYGYTF.

The table lists this clonotype with many counts. The rearrangement uses TRBV18 and TRBJ2-1, with 8 bases that match TRBD1. The germline V gene encodes CDR1 KGHSH and CDR2 LQKENI. V shed 0 bases, J shed 7 bases, and the junction held 8 bases outside the gene matches. The CDR3 runs to 16 residues. CDR3 coding DNA: TGTGCCAGCTCACCACCGTCAGGGGGCGCGTGGAATGAGCAGTTCTTC. This encodes CASSPPSGGAWNEQFF. Full variable domain (rest looked up from reference TRBV18 and TRBJ2-1): NAGVMQNPRHLVRRRGQEARLRCSPMKGHSHVYWYRQLPEEGLKFMVYLQKENIIDESGMPKERFSAEFPKEGPSILRIQQVVRGDSAAYFCASSPPSGGAWNEQFFGPGTRLTVL.

This clonotype was recorded many times. CDR3 residues: CASSFGDQVSGEQYF. The CDR3 DNA reads as TGTGCCAGCAGCTTCGGGGACCAGGTTAGTGGCGAGCAGTACTTC. The rearrangement links TRBV11-3 to TRBJ2-7; D is possibly TRBD1 or TRBD2 (5 bases each). Trimming left V 3 bases short and J 6 bases short, with 18 bases between. Germline assignment: CDR1 SGHNT and CDR2 YENEEA. This CDR3 is 15 amino acids long.

About this clonotype: Given a far larger clone just one base away, this is likely a sequencing read error. V usage is TRBV6-9 and J usage is TRBJ1-2, with D perhaps matching TRBD1 (5 bases). This CDR3 has 15 residues. Per the germline V gene, CDR1 is MNHGY and CDR2 is SVAAGI. The CDR3 DNA sequence: TGTGCCAGCAGTTCCAAGGGGCGAAGTAACTATGGCTACATCTTC. It specifies CASSSKGRSNYGYIF.

This clonotype was counted many times. The chain recombines TRBV20-1 with TRBJ2-5; 7 positions agree with TRBD1. The CDR3 has 18 amino acids. Germline V gene sequence: CDR1 DFQATT, CDR2 SNEGSKA (reference sequence). V shed 0 bases, J shed 2 bases, and the junction held 15 bases outside the gene matches. CDR3 sequence: CSARETSILGQPQETQYF. The CDR3 DNA sequence: TGCAGTGCTAGAGAAACCAGCATTCTGGGACAGCCTCAAGAGACCCAGTACTTC.

The sample holds many counts of this clonotype. The gene calls are TRBV29-1 and TRBJ2-3; 7 bases fit TRBD1. V was clipped by 6 bases and J by 2 bases; unmatched bases: 8. In germline, CDR1 is SQVTM, CDR2 ANQGSEA. The CDR3 sequence is 14 residues long. CDR3 DNA sequence: TGCAGCGTCACCAAAGGGGGCCTCACAGATACGCAGTATTTT. Translated, it gives CSVTKGGLTDTQYF.

This clonotype was seen ten or more times. This rearrangement joins TRBV7-2 to TRBJ2-7, with a weak D call TRBD2 (5 bases). The CDR3 runs to 12 residues. V lost 1 base and J lost 8, with 9 bases in between. From germline, CDR1 is SGHTA and CDR2 FQGNSA. CDR3 amino acids: CASSLGAVKQYF. The DNA of the CDR3 is TGTGCCAGCAGCTTAGGAGCGGTGAAGCAGTACTTC.

In this sample, this clonotype turned up a few times. The chain uses TRBV6-4 and TRBJ1-2; D ambiguous. This CDR3 is built from 11 residues. The V end lost 6 bases, the J end lost 5 bases, and 7 bases lay between the germline ends. Per germline, CDR1 MRHNA and CDR2 SNTAGT. In nucleotides, the CDR3 is TGTGCCAGCAGCAACGGTTATGGCTACACCTTC. Its translation: CASSNGYGYTF.

This clonotype was seen at least ten times. The chain joins TRBV6-1 to TRBJ2-1; weak D call: TRBD2 (6 bases). V lost 6 bases to trimming and J lost 7 bases, with 16 bases between them. The CDR3 spans 14 residues. CDR1 MNHNS and CDR2 SASEGT come from the germline V gene. CDR3 sequence: CASRRDRTTNEQFF. The CDR3 DNA follows: TGTGCCAGCAGGCGGGATCGGACTACAAATGAGCAGTTCTTC.

This clonotype has at least ten counts. The rearrangement uses TRBV12-3 or TRBV12-4 and TRBJ1-1; D gene unclear. V was shortened by 1 base and J by 9 bases, with 3 bases between the two germline ends. The CDR3 has 10 amino acids. As DNA, the CDR3 is TGTGCCAGCAGTTTAGGAAAAGCTTTCTTT. This gives the protein CASSLGKAFF.

The genes are TRBV9 and TRBJ1-1, with D unresolved. The CDR3 sequence is 13 residues long. In germline, CDR1 is SGDLS, CDR2 YYNGEE. V lost 3 bases, J lost 3 bases, and 9 bases lay in between. The DNA of the CDR3 is TGTGCCAGCAGCGCAAGCCGGGACACTGAAGCTTTCTTT. This codes for CASSASRDTEAFF.

This clonotype occurred a few times. This chain links TRBV15 with TRBJ2-2, with unresolved D. The germline V and J ends were trimmed by 3 bases and 0 bases, with 11 bases remaining between them. The CDR3 is made up of 16 amino acids. CDR1 LNHNV and CDR2 YYDKDF come from the germline V gene (reference sequence). The CDR3 nucleotides are TGTGCCACCAGCAGCCTCGACGACTCGAACACCGGGGAGCTGTTTTTT. Encoded protein: CATSSLDDSNTGELFF. The whole variable domain, filled in from reference TRBV15 and TRBJ2-2, reads DAMVIQNPRYQVTQFGKPVTLSCSQTLNHNVMYWYQQKSSQAPKLLFHYYDKDFNNEADTPDNFQSRRPNTSFCFLDIRSPGLGDTAMYLCATSSLDDSNTGELFFGEGSRLTVL.

A few counts support this clonotype. The chain joins TRBV5-1 to TRBJ2-7; D unresolved. This CDR3 is 14 amino acids long. The germline CDR1 and CDR2 sequences are SGHRS and YFSETQ. The ends were cut back, 2 bases at V and 3 bases at J, with 12 bases in the middle. This chain's CDR3 is CASSLYGEVYEQYF. The CDR3 region has the DNA TGCGCCAGCAGCTTATACGGAGAAGTCTACGAGCAGTACTTC.

This clonotype was seen ten or more times. V gene TRBV12-3 or TRBV12-4 combines with J gene TRBJ2-7, with D perhaps TRBD2 (5 bases). The ends were cut back, 8 bases at V and 5 bases at J, with 16 bases in the middle. This CDR3 region has 13 residues. The chain's CDR3 is CASSHRRENEQYF. Here the CDR3 DNA reads TGTGCCAGCTCGCACAGAAGGGAGAACGAGCAGTACTTC.

There are a few counts of this clonotype. The V gene is TRBV4-2, the J gene TRBJ1-5; D unclear. This CDR3 is 15 amino acids long. V lost 4 bases to trimming and J lost 4 bases, with 14 bases between them. Germline CDR1 reads LGHNA; CDR2 reads YNFKEQ. The CDR3 loop is CASSLYKMGNQPQHF. Written as DNA, the CDR3 is TGTGCCAGCAGCCTTTATAAAATGGGAAATCAGCCCCAGCATTTT.

This clonotype was found many times. This chain uses TRBV3-1 with TRBJ1-1; D ambiguous. This CDR3 spans 12 amino acids. CDR1 is LGHDT and CDR2 is YNNKEL in the germline V gene (reference sequence). The germline V and J ends were trimmed by 3 bases and 3 bases, with 5 bases remaining between them. The DNA of the CDR3 is TGTGCCAGCAGCCAGGCTTACACTGAAGCTTTCTTT. Its translation: CASSQAYTEAFF.